This T cell receptor beta chain was identified during a study of T cell repertoires in cytomegalovirus infection. Study at large: An indication of both CMV infection and matching HLA type came from public TCR beta signatures.

This clonotype appeared a few times. Its target is not known. V was clipped by 5 bases and J by 7 bases, with 18 bases between them. This CDR3 contains 14 residues. TCRdb fed the reads into MiXCR, producing one record per CDR3 protein. The sample holds roughly 720,000 distinct CDR3 sequences, roughly 36% seen once. Study-level results: Cumulative frequency (of public TCR beta family members) identified carriers of CMV plus the relevant HLA. Dominant in the ex vivo response were TCR beta clonotypes restricted by HLA-C and specific for CMV.

This receptor was taken from a human donor in good health (CMV status not recorded). Some clones in this sample may be carry-over from other donors' samples. Input material: PBMCs. The V and J genes are TRBV12-3 or TRBV12-4 and TRBJ2-7, with D tentatively TRBD2 (5 bases). CDR3 region: CASSHPGRVWEQYF. The CDR3, as DNA: TGTGCCAGCAGTCATCCCGGGCGGGTTTGGGAGCAGTACTTC.